This TCR beta chain was recovered during a study of T cells in localized non-small cell lung cancer. Study results and limitations: Because only a single region of the tumor was sequenced, heterogeneity remains possible. A median about 50 of the top 100 tumor clones appeared in adjacent lung. Highest T cell clonality was seen in uninvolved adjacent lung, surpassing that measured in tumor.

The CDR3 sequence is 18 residues long. Generated by immunoSEQ multiplex PCR, the TCRdb table keeps only in-frame clones and is missing some. The sample records about 24,000 clones, roughly 87% being singletons. Details on this clone: As yet, its antigen is unknown.

The source material was peripheral blood, sampled before any cancer treatment. V is TRBV1 and J is TRBJ2-3; the table gives TRBD2 as D, unverified against the DNA. TRBV1 is reported as a pseudogene. The sequence came from a male donor aged 60 or older with stage I squamous cell lung carcinoma. The CDR3: CTSSPGEGTSGRMDTQYF. DNA for the CDR3: TGCACCAGCAGCCCAGGCGAGGGGACTAGCGGGAGAATGGATACGCAGTATTTT.